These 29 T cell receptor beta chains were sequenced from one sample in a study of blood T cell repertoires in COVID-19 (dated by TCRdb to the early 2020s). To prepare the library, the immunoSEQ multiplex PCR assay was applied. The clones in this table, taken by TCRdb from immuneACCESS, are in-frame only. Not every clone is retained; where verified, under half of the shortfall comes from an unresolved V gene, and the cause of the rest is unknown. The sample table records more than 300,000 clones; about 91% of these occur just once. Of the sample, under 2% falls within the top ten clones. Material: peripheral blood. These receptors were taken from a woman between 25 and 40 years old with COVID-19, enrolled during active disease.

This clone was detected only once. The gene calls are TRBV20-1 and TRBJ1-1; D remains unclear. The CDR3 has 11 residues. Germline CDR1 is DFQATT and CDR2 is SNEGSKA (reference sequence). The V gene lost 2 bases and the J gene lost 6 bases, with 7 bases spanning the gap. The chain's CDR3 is CSARFRSEAFF. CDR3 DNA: TGCAGTGCTAGATTCAGGTCTGAAGCTTTCTTT.

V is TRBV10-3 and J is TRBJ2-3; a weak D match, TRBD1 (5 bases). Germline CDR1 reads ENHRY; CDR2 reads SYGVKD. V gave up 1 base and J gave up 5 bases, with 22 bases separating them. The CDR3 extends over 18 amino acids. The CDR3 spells CAISEWTGIGAQGDTQYF. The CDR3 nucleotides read TGTGCCATCAGTGAGTGGACGGGTATTGGGGCGCAAGGAGATACGCAGTATTTT.

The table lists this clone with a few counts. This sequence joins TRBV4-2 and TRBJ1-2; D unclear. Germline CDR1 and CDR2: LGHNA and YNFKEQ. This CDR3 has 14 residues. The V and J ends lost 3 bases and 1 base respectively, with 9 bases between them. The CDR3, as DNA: TGTGCCAGCAGCCAGTTCTCTAGTAACTATGGCTACACCTTC. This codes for CASSQFSSNYGYTF.

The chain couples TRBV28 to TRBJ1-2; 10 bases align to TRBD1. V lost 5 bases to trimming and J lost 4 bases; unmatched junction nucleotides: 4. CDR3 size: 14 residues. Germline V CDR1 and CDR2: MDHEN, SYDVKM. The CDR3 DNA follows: TGTGCCAGCAGTGGACAGGGGGGAATCTATGGCTACACCTTC. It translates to CASSGQGGIYGYTF.

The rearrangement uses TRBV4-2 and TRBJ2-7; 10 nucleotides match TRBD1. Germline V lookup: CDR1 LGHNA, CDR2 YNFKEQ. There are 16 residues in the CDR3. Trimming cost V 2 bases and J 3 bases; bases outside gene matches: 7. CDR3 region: CASSQFQGQGNYEQYF. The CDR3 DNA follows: TGTGCCAGCAGCCAATTTCAGGGACAGGGGAACTACGAGCAGTACTTC.

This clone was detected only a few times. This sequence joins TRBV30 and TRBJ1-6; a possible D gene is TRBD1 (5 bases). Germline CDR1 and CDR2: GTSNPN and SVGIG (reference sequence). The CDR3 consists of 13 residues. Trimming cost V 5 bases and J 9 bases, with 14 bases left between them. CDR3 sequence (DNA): TGTGCCTGGGGGACGGGAATCGGTTCACCCCTCCACTTT. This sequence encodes CAWGTGIGSPLHF. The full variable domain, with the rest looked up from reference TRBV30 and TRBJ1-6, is SQTIHQWPATLVQPVGSPLSLECTVEGTSNPNLYWYRQAAGRGLQLLFYSVGIGQISSEVPQNLSASRPQDRQFILSSKKLLLSDSGFYLCAWGTGIGSPLHFGNGTRLTVT.

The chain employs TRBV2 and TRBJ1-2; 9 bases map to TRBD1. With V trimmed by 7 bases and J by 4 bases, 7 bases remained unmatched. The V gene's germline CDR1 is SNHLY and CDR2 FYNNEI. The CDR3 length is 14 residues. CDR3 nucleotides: TGTGCCAGCATTAGGGGGACAGGGAGCTATGGCTACACCTTC. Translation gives CASIRGTGSYGYTF. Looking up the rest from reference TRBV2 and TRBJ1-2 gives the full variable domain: EPEVTQTPSHQVTQMGQEVILRCVPISNHLYFYWYRQILGQKVEFLVSFYNNEISEKSEIFDDQFSVERPDGSNFTLKIRSTKLEDSAMYFCASIRGTGSYGYTFGSGTRLTVV.

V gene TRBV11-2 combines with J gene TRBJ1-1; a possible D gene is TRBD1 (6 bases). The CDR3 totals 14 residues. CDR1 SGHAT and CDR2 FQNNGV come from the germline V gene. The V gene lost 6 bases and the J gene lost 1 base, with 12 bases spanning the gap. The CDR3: CASRSTGTNTEAFF. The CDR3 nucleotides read TGTGCCAGCAGGTCTACAGGGACGAACACTGAAGCTTTCTTT.

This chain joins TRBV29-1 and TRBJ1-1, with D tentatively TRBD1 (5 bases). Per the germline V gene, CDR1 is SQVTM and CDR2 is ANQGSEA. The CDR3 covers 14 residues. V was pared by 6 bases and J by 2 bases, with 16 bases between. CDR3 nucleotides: TGCAGCGTGGGGACCGGGACTGTTAACACTGAAGCTTTCTTT. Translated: CSVGTGTVNTEAFF.

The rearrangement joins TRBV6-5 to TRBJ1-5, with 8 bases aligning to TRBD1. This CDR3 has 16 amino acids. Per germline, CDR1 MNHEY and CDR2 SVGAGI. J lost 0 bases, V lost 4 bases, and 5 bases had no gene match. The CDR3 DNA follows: TGTGCCAGCAGTTCATTTGGACAGGGTAGCAATCAGCCCCAGCATTTT. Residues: CASSSFGQGSNQPQHF.

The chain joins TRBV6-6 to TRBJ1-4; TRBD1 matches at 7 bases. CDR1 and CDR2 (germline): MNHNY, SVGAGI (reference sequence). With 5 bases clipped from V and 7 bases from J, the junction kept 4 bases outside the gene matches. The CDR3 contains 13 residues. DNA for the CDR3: TGTGCCAGCAGTAACCGACAGGGTGAAAAACTGTTTTTT. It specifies CASSNRQGEKLFF.

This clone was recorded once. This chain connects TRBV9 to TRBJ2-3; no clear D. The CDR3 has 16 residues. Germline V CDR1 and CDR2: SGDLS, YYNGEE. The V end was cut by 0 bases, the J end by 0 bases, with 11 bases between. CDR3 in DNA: TGTGCCAGCAGCGTAGCTCCCCTACCAAGCACAGATACGCAGTATTTT. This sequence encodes CASSVAPLPSTDTQYF.

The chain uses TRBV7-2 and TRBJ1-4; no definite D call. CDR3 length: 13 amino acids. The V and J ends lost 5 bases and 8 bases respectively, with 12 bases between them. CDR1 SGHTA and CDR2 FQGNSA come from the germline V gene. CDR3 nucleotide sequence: TGTGCCAGCAGCAGCCAAAGCGGGGAAAAACTGTTTTTT. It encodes CASSSQSGEKLFF.

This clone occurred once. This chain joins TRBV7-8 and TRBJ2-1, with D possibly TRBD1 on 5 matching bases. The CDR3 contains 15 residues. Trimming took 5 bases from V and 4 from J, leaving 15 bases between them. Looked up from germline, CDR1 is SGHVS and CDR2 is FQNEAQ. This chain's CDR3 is CASSARQGRYNEQFF. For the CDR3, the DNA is TGTGCCAGCAGCGCCCGCCAGGGTAGATACAATGAGCAGTTCTTC.

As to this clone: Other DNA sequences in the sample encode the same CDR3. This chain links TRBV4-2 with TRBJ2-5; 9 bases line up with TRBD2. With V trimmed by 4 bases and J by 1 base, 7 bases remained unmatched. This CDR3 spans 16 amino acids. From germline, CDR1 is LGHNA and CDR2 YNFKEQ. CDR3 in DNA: TGTGCCAGCAGCCGTGGCACTAGCGGGTTCCAAGAGACCCAGTACTTC. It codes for CASSRGTSGFQETQYF.

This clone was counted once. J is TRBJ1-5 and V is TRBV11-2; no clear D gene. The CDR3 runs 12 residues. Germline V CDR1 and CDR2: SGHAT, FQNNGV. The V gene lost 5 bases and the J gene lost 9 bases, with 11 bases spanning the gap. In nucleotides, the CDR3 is TGTGCCAGCAGCCGCAGCGGGGTGCCCCAGCATTTT. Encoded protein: CASSRSGVPQHF.

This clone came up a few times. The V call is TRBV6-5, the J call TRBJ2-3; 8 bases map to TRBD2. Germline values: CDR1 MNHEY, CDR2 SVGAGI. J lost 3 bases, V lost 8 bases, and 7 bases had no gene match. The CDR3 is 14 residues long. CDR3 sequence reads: CASPRGGSTDTQYF. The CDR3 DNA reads TGTGCCAGCCCTCGGGGGGGCAGTACAGATACGCAGTATTTT.

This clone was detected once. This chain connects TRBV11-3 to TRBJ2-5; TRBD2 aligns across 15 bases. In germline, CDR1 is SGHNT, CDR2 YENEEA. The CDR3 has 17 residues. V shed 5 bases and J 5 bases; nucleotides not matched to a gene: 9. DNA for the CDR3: TGTGCCAGCAGCGCCCGGACTAGCGGGGGGGCCCGGGAGACCCAGTACTTC. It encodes CASSARTSGGARETQYF.

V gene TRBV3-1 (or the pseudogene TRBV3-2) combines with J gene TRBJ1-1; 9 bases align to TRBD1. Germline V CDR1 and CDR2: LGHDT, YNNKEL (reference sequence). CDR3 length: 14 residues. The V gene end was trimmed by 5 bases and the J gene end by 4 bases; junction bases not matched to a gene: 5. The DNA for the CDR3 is TGTGCCAGCAGCTCCCCGACAGGGGGCACTGAAGCTTTCTTT. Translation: CASSSPTGGTEAFF.

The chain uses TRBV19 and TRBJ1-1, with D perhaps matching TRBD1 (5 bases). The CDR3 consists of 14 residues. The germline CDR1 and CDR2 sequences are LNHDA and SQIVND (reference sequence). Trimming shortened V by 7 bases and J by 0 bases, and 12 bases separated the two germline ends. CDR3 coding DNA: TGTGCCAGTACTGTAGACAGTCTGAACACTGAAGCTTTCTTT. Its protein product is CASTVDSLNTEAFF.

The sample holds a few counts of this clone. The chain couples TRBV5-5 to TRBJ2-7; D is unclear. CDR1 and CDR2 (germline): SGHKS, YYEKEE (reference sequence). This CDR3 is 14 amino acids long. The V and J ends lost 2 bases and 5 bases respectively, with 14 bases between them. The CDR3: CASSFRIPDNEQYF. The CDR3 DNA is TGTGCCAGCAGCTTTCGAATCCCCGACAACGAGCAGTACTTC.

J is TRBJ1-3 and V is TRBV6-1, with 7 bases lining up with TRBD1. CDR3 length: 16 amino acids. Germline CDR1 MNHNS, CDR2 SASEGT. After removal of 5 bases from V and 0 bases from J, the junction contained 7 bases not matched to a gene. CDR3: CASSKGGQSSGNTIYF. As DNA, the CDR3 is TGTGCCAGCAGTAAAGGGGGACAGTCCTCTGGAAACACCATATATTTT.

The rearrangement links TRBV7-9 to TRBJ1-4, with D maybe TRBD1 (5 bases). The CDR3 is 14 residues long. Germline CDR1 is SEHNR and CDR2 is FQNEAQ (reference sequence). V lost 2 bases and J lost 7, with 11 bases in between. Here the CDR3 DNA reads TGTGCCAGCAGCTTAACCGGGGGTCGTGAAAAACTGTTTTTT. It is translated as CASSLTGGREKLFF.

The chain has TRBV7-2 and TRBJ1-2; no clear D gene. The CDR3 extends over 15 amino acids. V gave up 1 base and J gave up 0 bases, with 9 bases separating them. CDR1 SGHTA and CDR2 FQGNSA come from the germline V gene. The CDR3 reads CASSLGLSANYGYTF. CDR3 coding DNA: TGTGCCAGCAGCTTAGGACTCTCCGCTAACTATGGCTACACCTTC.

The CDR3: CASSLGRAFYEQYF. The CDR3 coding sequence is TGTGCCAGCAGCTTAGGGAGGGCCTTCTACGAGCAGTACTTC. V usage is TRBV11-3 and J usage is TRBJ2-7; D perhaps matches TRBD2 (6 bases). V was trimmed by 1 base and J by 3 bases, leaving 10 bases between them. This CDR3 has 14 amino acids. From germline, CDR1 is SGHNT and CDR2 YENEEA.

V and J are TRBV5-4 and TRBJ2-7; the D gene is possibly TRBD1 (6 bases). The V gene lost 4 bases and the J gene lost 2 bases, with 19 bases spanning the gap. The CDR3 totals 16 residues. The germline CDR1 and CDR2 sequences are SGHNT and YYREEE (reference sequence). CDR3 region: CASSPDGGAATYEQYF. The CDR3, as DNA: TGTGCCAGCAGCCCGGATGGGGGCGCCGCCACCTACGAGCAGTACTTC.

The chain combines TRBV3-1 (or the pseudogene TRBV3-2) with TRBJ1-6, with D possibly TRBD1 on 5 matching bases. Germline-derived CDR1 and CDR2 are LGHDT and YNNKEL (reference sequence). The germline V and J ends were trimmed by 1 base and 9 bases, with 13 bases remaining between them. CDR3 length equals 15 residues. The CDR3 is CASSQVQGGGSPLHF. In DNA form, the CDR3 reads TGTGCCAGCAGCCAAGTGCAGGGCGGTGGTTCACCCCTCCACTTT.

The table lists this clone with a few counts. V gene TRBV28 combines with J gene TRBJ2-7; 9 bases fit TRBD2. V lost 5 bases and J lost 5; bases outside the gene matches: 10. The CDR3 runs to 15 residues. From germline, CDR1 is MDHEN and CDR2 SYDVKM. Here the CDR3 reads CASSPQAGGVNEQYV. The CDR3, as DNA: TGTGCCAGCAGTCCCCAAGCGGGGGGTGTTAACGAGCAGTACGTC.

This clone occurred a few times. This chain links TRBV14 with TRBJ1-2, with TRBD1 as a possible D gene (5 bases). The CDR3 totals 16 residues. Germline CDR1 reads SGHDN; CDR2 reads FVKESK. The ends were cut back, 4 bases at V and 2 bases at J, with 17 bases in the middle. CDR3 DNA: TGTGCCAGCAGCCCGGGGGTATTCCTAACGAACTATGGCTACACCTTC. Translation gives CASSPGVFLTNYGYTF.